Sequencing of this T cell receptor (beta chain) was carried out in a study of blood T cell repertoires in COVID-19. On the study more broadly: Spain, Italy and the United States supplied samples that represented acute and convalescent COVID-19. T cells, B-cell-depleted T cells, or PBMCs provided the cDNA or gDNA that served as material.

In the original processing: The authors estimated nucleated cell counts from reference gene primer amplification. Libraries were prepared by immunoSEQ multiplex PCR; TCRdb keeps only in-frame clonotypes and omits some of them. The V and J calls and clone size were taken over from that table, and D and trimming were inferred from the DNA. The data show 250,000 or so clones, with about 83% seen just once and about 1.6% held by the top ten. Germline assignment: CDR1 SGHNT and CDR2 YENEEA. This CDR3 is built from 12 residues. Trimming shortened V by 5 bases and J by 7 bases, and 10 bases separated the two germline ends.

This rearrangement joins TRBV11-3 to TRBJ2-3, with D possibly being TRBD2 (5 bases). Sequenced sample: peripheral blood. The source is a woman aged 40 to 50 who had recovered from COVID-19. Here the CDR3 reads CASSTTGNTQYF. The CDR3 DNA reads as TGTGCCAGCAGCACAACGGGGAATACGCAGTATTTT. The whole variable domain, filled in from reference TRBV11-3 and TRBJ2-3, reads EAGVVQSPRYKIIEKKQPVAFWCNPISGHNTLYWYLQNLGQGPELLIRYENEEAVDDSQLPKDRFSAERLKGVDSTLKIQPAELGDSAVYLCASSTTGNTQYFGPGTRLTVL.